One sample yielded the 23 T cell receptor beta chains listed below, sequenced in a study of human T cells and chemical hapten exposure. TCRdb independently ran MiXCR on the RACE reads; one entry per CDR3 protein. The repertoire consists of about 45,000 distinct CDR3 sequences, with nearly 4.5% occurring once and the leading ten covering roughly 6%. Time point noted: healthy volunteer bleed at 2 weeks. The authors extracted total RNA from unfractionated whole blood. The sample was whole blood. These receptors were taken from a human donor in good health. Some clones in this sample may be carry-over from other donors' samples.

The chain couples TRBV4-1 to TRBJ2-2, with a possible D match to TRBD2 (5 bases). Germline CDR1 and CDR2: MGHRA and YSYEKL. The CDR3 spans 17 residues. V lost 0 bases, J lost 3 bases, and 14 bases lay in between. CDR3 bases: TGCGCCAGCAGCCAAGATCGGACCGCGCGGGACACCGGGGAGCTGTTTTTT. This gives the protein CASSQDRTARDTGELFF.

The rearrangement links TRBV19 to TRBJ1-2; 9 bases match TRBD1. CDR1 is LNHDA and CDR2 is SQIVND in the germline V gene (reference sequence). The J segment lost 3 bases and the V segment lost 5 bases, leaving 10 bases of the junction unmatched. This CDR3 is built from 16 residues. The CDR3 DNA sequence: TGTGCCAGTAGTCTAAGCCGGGACAGGGCGTACTATGGCTACACCTTC. This sequence encodes CASSLSRDRAYYGYTF.

This clonotype was counted between two and nine times. The rearrangement uses TRBV9 and TRBJ1-5; D not resolved. V lost 4 bases to trimming and J lost 0 bases, with 8 bases between them. Germline V gene lookup returns CDR1 SGDLS and CDR2 YYNGEE. The CDR3 has 14 amino acids. CDR3 DNA: TGTGCCAGCAGCCCCGGCTTTAGCAATCAGCCCCAGCATTTT. This gives the protein CASSPGFSNQPQHF. Drawing the rest from reference TRBV9 and TRBJ1-5, the complete variable domain is DSGVTQTPKHLITATGQRVTLRCSPRSGDLSVYWYQQSLDQGLQFLIQYYNGEERAKGNILERFSAQQFPDLHSELNLSSLELGDSALYFCASSPGFSNQPQHFGDGTRLSIL.

By its share, this clonotype is medium-sized. The V and J genes are TRBV27 and TRBJ1-1; 8 bases are a match to TRBD1. The CDR3 totals 15 residues. V shed 0 bases and J 3 bases; nucleotides not matched to a gene: 3. Germline V gene sequence: CDR1 MNHEY, CDR2 SMNVEV (reference sequence). In DNA form, the CDR3 reads TGTGCCAGCAGTTTATCCACGACAGGGGACACTGAAGCTTTCTTT. Its protein is CASSLSTTGDTEAFF.

This clonotype was recorded at least ten times. This chain links TRBV7-6 with TRBJ2-7; TRBD1 is a possible D gene (7 bases). The CDR3 contains 13 residues. V shed 6 bases and J shed 6 bases, with 15 bases lying between them. CDR1 is SGHVS, CDR2 FNYEAQ, per germline. The DNA of the CDR3 is TGTGCCAGCAGTCGCGATCAGGGGGGCGAGCAGTACTTC. It encodes CASSRDQGGEQYF.

This clonotype has a handful of counts. V usage is TRBV6-2 or TRBV6-3 and J usage is TRBJ1-4; the D is unclear. CDR3 length equals 11 residues. Trimming stripped 5 bases from V and 8 bases from J, with 6 bases between. Germline V lookup: CDR1 MNHEY, CDR2 SVGEGT. Written as DNA, the CDR3 is TGTGCCAGCAGTAATGCCGAAAAACTGTTTTTT. Its protein is CASSNAEKLFF.

This chain connects TRBV6-5 to TRBJ2-5, with 11 nucleotides matching TRBD2. The trim removed 2 bases at V and 5 bases at J, leaving 7 bases unmatched. Germline assignment: CDR1 MNHEY and CDR2 SVGAGI. This CDR3 has 16 amino acids. The CDR3 reads CASSYELAGVGETQYF. The CDR3 nucleotides read TGTGCCAGCAGTTACGAACTAGCGGGAGTTGGGGAGACCCAGTACTTC.

For this clonotype: This may be a read error, as it is one base from a much larger clone. V is TRBV14 and J is TRBJ2-7, with unresolved D. Trimming took off 2 bases at V and 3 bases at J, with 14 bases between the two ends. Germline V gene data show CDR1 as SGHDN and CDR2 as FVKESK. The CDR3 sequence is 15 residues long. CDR3 region: CASSQFPSPLYEQYF. CDR3 nucleotide sequence: TGTGCCAGCAGCCAATTTCCTTCCCCCCTCTACGAGCAGTACTTC.

This clonotype was observed a few times. The chain joins TRBV30 to TRBJ2-7; perhaps TRBD1 as D (5 bases). V was shortened by 1 base and J by 5 bases, with 12 bases between the two germline ends. The CDR3 is 13 amino acids. Germline values: CDR1 GTSNPN, CDR2 SVGIG (reference sequence). CDR3 amino acids: CAWSEGAGDEQYF. DNA for the CDR3: TGTGCCTGGAGTGAAGGGGCAGGCGACGAGCAGTACTTC.

There are a few counts of this clonotype. This chain joins TRBV11-2 and TRBJ1-1, with 8 bases aligning to TRBD1. From germline, CDR1 is SGHAT and CDR2 FQNNGV. The CDR3 runs 15 residues. Trimming cost V 1 base and J 1 base; bases outside gene matches: 2. The CDR3 loop is CASSLGGQANTEAFF. CDR3 nucleotides: TGTGCCAGCAGCTTAGGGGGACAGGCGAACACTGAAGCTTTCTTT.

This clonotype was detected ten times or more. The genes are TRBV4-2 and TRBJ1-1; D uncertain. Germline V gene lookup returns CDR1 LGHNA and CDR2 YNFKEQ. The CDR3 has 14 amino acids. The germline V and J ends were trimmed by 6 bases and 0 bases, with 11 bases remaining between them. CDR3 nucleotide sequence: TGTGCCAGCAGGGCGGGGAGGGTGAACACTGAAGCTTTCTTT. Protein sequence: CASRAGRVNTEAFF.

This clonotype was observed at least ten times. The chain carries TRBV4-1 and TRBJ1-2; no definite D call. CDR1 is MGHRA, CDR2 YSYEKL, per germline. The CDR3 spans 14 residues. Trimming took 4 bases from V and 8 from J, leaving 17 bases between them. CDR3 in amino acids: CASSPQPTDWGYTF. As DNA, the CDR3 is TGCGCCAGCAGCCCACAACCAACAGACTGGGGCTACACCTTC.

This clonotype was picked up a small number of times. The V gene is TRBV6-5, the J gene TRBJ2-7; the match to TRBD1 covers 10 bases. The CDR3 sequence is 15 residues long. The J segment lost 5 bases and the V segment lost 6 bases, leaving 10 bases of the junction unmatched. Germline loops: CDR1 MNHEY, CDR2 SVGAGI. The chain's CDR3 is CASSDPGQGFHEQYF. DNA for the CDR3: TGTGCCAGCAGCGACCCGGGACAGGGGTTCCACGAGCAGTACTTC.

This clonotype was counted at least ten times. The chain recombines TRBV5-1 with TRBJ2-7, with TRBD1 matching over 7 bases. The germline CDR1 and CDR2 sequences are SGHRS and YFSETQ. This CDR3 has 16 residues. J gave up 2 bases and V 4 bases, and 12 bases lay outside the gene matches. DNA of the CDR3: TGCGCCAGCAGCCTAACTACCGGGACAGCTACCTACGAGCAGTACTTC. Translating gives CASSLTTGTATYEQYF.

This clonotype was seen ten or more times. V is TRBV7-9 and J is TRBJ1-1, with TRBD1 matching over 7 bases. CDR3 length: 16 residues. V gave up 7 bases and J gave up 0 bases; unmatched junction bases: 11. Germline V CDR1 and CDR2: SEHNR, FQNEAQ (reference sequence). The CDR3: CASNGLQGLVNTEAFF. CDR3 coding DNA: TGTGCCAGCAACGGACTACAGGGGCTCGTGAACACTGAAGCTTTCTTT.

At least ten counts were recorded for this clonotype. The chain uses TRBV10-1 and TRBJ2-3; 10 nucleotides align to TRBD2. Germline V lookup: CDR1 WNHNN, CDR2 SYGVQD (reference sequence). The CDR3 runs 15 residues. V was clipped by 10 bases and J by 3 bases; unmatched bases: 10. The CDR3 loop is CATQGTSDWTDTQYF. CDR3 coding DNA: TGCGCCACCCAAGGGACTAGCGACTGGACAGATACGCAGTATTTT.

This clonotype was counted many times. This chain connects TRBV20-1 to TRBJ1-2, with TRBD1 matching over 7 bases. The length of the CDR3 is 13 residues. The V and J ends lost 6 bases and 5 bases, in that order; junction bases with no gene match: 9. The germline CDR1 and CDR2 sequences are DFQATT and SNEGSKA (reference sequence). CDR3 nucleotide sequence: TGCAGTGCGGATCGACAGGGTGGATATGGCTACACCTTC. Translating it yields CSADRQGGYGYTF.

This clonotype was seen ten or more times. CDR3 nucleotide sequence: TGTGCCAGCAATCAGGATCAAGTAAGAACTGAAGCTTTCTTT. Its protein product is CASNQDQVRTEAFF. The chain couples TRBV12-3 or TRBV12-4 to TRBJ1-1; D is ambiguous. The CDR3 is 14 amino acids. With 7 bases removed from V and 5 bases from J, the gap between germline ends came to 17 bases.

This clonotype was observed a few times. The rearrangement links TRBV9 to TRBJ2-1; 8 nucleotides agree with TRBD2. This CDR3 comprises 14 residues. V shed 4 bases, J shed 7 bases, and the junction held 7 bases outside the gene matches. Per germline, CDR1 SGDLS and CDR2 YYNGEE. CDR3 sequence: CASSISGARNEQFF. CDR3 in DNA: TGTGCCAGCAGCATTAGCGGGGCCCGAAATGAGCAGTTCTTC.

The V gene is TRBV7-2, the J gene TRBJ2-1, with TRBD1 identical over 7 bases. Trimming cost V 2 bases and J 8 bases; bases outside gene matches: 12. The CDR3 contains 16 residues. Germline CDR1 is SGHTA and CDR2 is FQGNSA. The CDR3: CASSLIKWGTVDEQFF. The CDR3 DNA is TGTGCCAGCAGCTTAATAAAATGGGGGACAGTCGATGAGCAGTTCTTC.

This clonotype was counted ten times or more. The V and J genes are TRBV13 and TRBJ2-7; D call uncertain. From germline, CDR1 is PRHDT and CDR2 FYEKMQ (reference sequence). Between the trimmed V and J ends, which lost 1 base and 0 bases, there was a span of 13 bases. The CDR3 is 16 amino acids. The CDR3: CASSLVGVNPSYEQYF. In DNA, the CDR3 is TGTGCCAGCAGCTTAGTCGGAGTTAATCCCTCCTACGAGCAGTACTTC. The whole variable domain, filled in from reference TRBV13 and TRBJ2-7, reads AAGVIQSPRHLIKEKRETATLKCYPIPRHDTVYWYQQGPGQDPQFLISFYEKMQSDKGSIPDRFSAQQFSDYHSELNMSSLELGDSALYFCASSLVGVNPSYEQYFGPGTRLTVT.

In this sample, this clonotype turned up many times. The chain couples TRBV19 to TRBJ2-1; D call uncertain. V was cut by 1 base and J by 9 bases, with 4 bases left in between. This CDR3 comprises 11 residues. Germline CDR1 is LNHDA and CDR2 is SQIVND (reference sequence). CDR3 nucleotide sequence: TGTGCCAGTAGTATAGGCATTGAGCAGTTCTTC. Amino acids: CASSIGIEQFF.

This clonotype was picked up many times. The chain has TRBV20-1 and TRBJ2-3; perhaps TRBD2 as D (5 bases). Trimming shortened V by 6 bases and J by 2 bases, and 18 bases separated the two germline ends. The CDR3 is made up of 15 amino acids. CDR1 DFQATT and CDR2 SNEGSKA come from the germline V gene (reference sequence). CDR3 residues: CSAIPGMSPTDTQYF. The CDR3 DNA is TGCAGTGCAATCCCGGGGATGAGTCCCACAGATACGCAGTATTTT.